The rows below give T cell receptor beta chains drawn from one sample of a study of glioma-infiltrating T cells. TCRdb redid the calling of the multiplex PCR reads with MiXCR, one entry per CDR3 protein. Among a few hundred thousand distinct CDR3 sequences, 41% were seen once, and the ten largest hold more than 10%. The sequencing sample was made of glioma tissue, nonneoplastic brain tissue, or PBMCs (not recorded which). These receptors came from a human donor with low-grade glioma or glioblastoma, undergoing nonglioma brain surgery, or in good health (not recorded which). CDR3s include the opening cysteine and the closing phenylalanine or tryptophan. Each record gives: D gene, J gene, clone size, V gene, CDR3 DNA, CDR3 protein. The D gene is left open where the match is weak. Not all rows give a size; the values are once, few, many and, for expanded clones, a class.

D: NA
J: TRBJ2-2
size: NA
V: TRBV20-1
DNA: TGCAGTGTTAAGGCAGCGGTGAACACCGGGGAGCTGTTTTTT
CDR3: CSVKAAVNTGELFF

D: NA
J: TRBJ2-2
size: few
V: TRBV28
DNA: TGTGCCAGCAGTCCGCAGACAGGATACACCGGGGAGCTGTTTTTT
CDR3: CASSPQTGYTGELFF

D: NA
J: TRBJ1-1
size: many
V: TRBV28
DNA: TGTGCCAGCAGCCGCACAGAGAACACTGAAGCTTTCTTT
CDR3: CASSRTENTEAFF

D: TRBD2
J: TRBJ2-5
size: NA
V: TRBV27
DNA: TGTGCCAGCACTTTATTAGCTAGCGGGAGCCCGGAGACCCAGTACTTC
CDR3: CASTLLASGSPETQYF

D: NA
J: TRBJ2-1
size: NA
V: TRBV20-1
DNA: TGCAGTGCTAGACAAGCATACAATGAGCAGCTCTTC
CDR3: CSARQAYNEQLF

D: NA
J: TRBJ1-1
size: many
V: TRBV4-3
DNA: TGCGCCAGCAGCCAAGATCGGGGGAGGACTGAAGCTTTCTTT
CDR3: CASSQDRGRTEAFF

D: NA
J: TRBJ1-1
size: many
V: TRBV7-2
DNA: TGTGCCAGCAGCTTAGCTTGGGGGTTCGACACTGAAGCTTTCTTT
CDR3: CASSLAWGFDTEAFF

D: TRBD2
J: TRBJ2-2
size: NA
V: TRBV7-9
DNA: TGTGCCAGCAGCTCCGGGACTAGTAAGACCAACACCGGGGAGCTGTTTTTT
CDR3: CASSSGTSKTNTGELFF

D: NA
J: TRBJ1-1
size: NA
V: TRBV12-3/TRBV12-4
DNA: TGTGCCAGCACCCGCCTTCGGGGTCGAACTGAAGCTTTCTTT
CDR3: CASTRLRGRTEAFF

D: NA
J: TRBJ1-6
size: NA
V: TRBV4-1
DNA: TGCGCCAGCAGCCAAGTTGGGCTCCTTAATTCACCCCTCCACTTT
CDR3: CASSQVGLLNSPLHF

D: TRBD1
J: TRBJ2-3
size: NA
V: TRBV18
DNA: TGTGCCAGCTCACCGACAGGGGACGCAGATACGCAGTATTTT
CDR3: CASSPTGDADTQYF

D: TRBD1
J: TRBJ1-1
size: NA
V: TRBV19
DNA: TGTGCCTGTAGTATACTACAGGGGCTTGGCACTGAAGCTTTCTTT
CDR3: CACSILQGLGTEAFF

D: NA
J: TRBJ2-6
size: NA
V: TRBV15
DNA: TGTGCCACCAGCCCGCGCTCTGGGGCCGACGTCCTGACTTTC
CDR3: CATSPRSGADVLTF

D: NA
J: TRBJ1-5
size: NA
V: TRBV6-5
DNA: TGTGCCAGCAGCCTTGCGCGGGGTGTCACAGATACGCAGCATTTT
CDR3: CASSLARGVTDTQHF

D: NA
J: TRBJ2-7
size: NA
V: TRBV6-2/TRBV6-3
DNA: TGTGCCAGCAGTTACTCGAGAAGTAGCGGCATGGCCTACGAGCAGTACTTC
CDR3: CASSYSRSSGMAYEQYF

D: TRBD1
J: TRBJ1-1
size: many
V: TRBV27
DNA: TGTGCCAGCAGCTCTCCCCGACAGGGGTGGACTGAAGCTTTCTTT
CDR3: CASSSPRQGWTEAFF

D: TRBD2
J: TRBJ2-5
size: NA
V: TRBV6-1
DNA: TGTGCCAGCACCCGACTAGCGGGAGTTCGAGAGACCCAGTACTTC
CDR3: CASTRLAGVRETQYF

D: NA
J: TRBJ2-3
size: once
V: TRBV19
DNA: TGTGCCAGCAGCCCCCTCCTCCCGGAGCGGAGCACAGATACGCAGTATTTT
CDR3: CASSPLLPERSTDTQYF

D: TRBD1
J: TRBJ2-7
size: NA
V: TRBV5-5
DNA: TGTGCCAGCAGCGTCCCCGGGACAGAGACCTACGAGCAGTACTTC
CDR3: CASSVPGTETYEQYF

D: TRBD1
J: TRBJ2-6
size: NA
V: TRBV5-1
DNA: TGCGCCAGCAGCCTGGGGATTGACAGGGCCGGGGCCAACGTCCTGACTTTC
CDR3: CASSLGIDRAGANVLTF

D: NA
J: TRBJ2-3
size: NA
V: TRBV24-1
DNA: TGTGCCACCAGTGATTTTGGAGATACGCAGTATTTT
CDR3: CATSDFGDTQYF

D: NA
J: TRBJ2-7
size: NA
V: TRBV12-3/TRBV12-4
DNA: TGTGCCAGCAGTTCCAGCGGCTACTCCTACGAGCAGTACTTC
CDR3: CASSSSGYSYEQYF

D: TRBD2
J: TRBJ2-1
size: NA
V: TRBV27
DNA: TGTGCCAGCAGCGTCGGACTAGCGGGAGGGATCCATGAGCAGTTCTTC
CDR3: CASSVGLAGGIHEQFF

D: TRBD2
J: TRBJ2-2
size: many
V: TRBV18
DNA: TGTGCCAGCTCACCACCGAGGACTAGCGGGAGCCCAGGGATCACCGGGGAGCTGTTTTTT
CDR3: CASSPPRTSGSPGITGELFF

D: TRBD1
J: TRBJ2-5
size: NA
V: TRBV20-1
DNA: TGCGGTGCTAGAGATTTATTCGGACAGGGGTCAGGGGAGACCCAGTACTTC
CDR3: CGARDLFGQGSGETQYF

D: NA
J: TRBJ2-7
size: few
V: TRBV27
DNA: TGTGCCAGCAGTTTCGGAGGAAACCCCTACGAGCAGTACTTC
CDR3: CASSFGGNPYEQYF

D: TRBD1
J: TRBJ2-7
size: NA
V: TRBV20-1
DNA: TGCAGTGCTACCATGACAGGGAGCTCCTACGAGCAGTACTTC
CDR3: CSATMTGSSYEQYF

D: TRBD2
J: TRBJ2-3
size: NA
V: TRBV28
DNA: TGTGCCAGCCGTCACAGGACTAGCGGCTATACGCAGTATTTT
CDR3: CASRHRTSGYTQYF

D: NA
J: TRBJ2-1
size: NA
V: TRBV4-2
DNA: TGTGCCAGCAGCCAAGAACTAGTCCTTCAGGATGAGCAGTTCTTC
CDR3: CASSQELVLQDEQFF

D: TRBD1
J: TRBJ2-7
size: few
V: TRBV4-1
DNA: TGCGCCAGCAGCCAAGAAGGATGGGGGTCGGGACAGGCGATAGACGAGCAGTACTTC
CDR3: CASSQEGWGSGQAIDEQYF

D: NA
J: TRBJ1-5
size: few
V: TRBV20-1
DNA: TGCAGTGCTAGAGATCAAGGAGGATATCAGCCCCAGCATTTT
CDR3: CSARDQGGYQPQHF

D: NA
J: TRBJ2-3
size: NA
V: TRBV14
DNA: TGTGCCAGCAGCCCCCGAAGGGGTAGCGGCACAGATACGCAGTATTTT
CDR3: CASSPRRGSGTDTQYF

D: TRBD1
J: TRBJ1-2
size: NA
V: TRBV3-1
DNA: TGTGCCAGCAGCCTCAGGGGGAGAGCTAACTATGGCTACACCTTC
CDR3: CASSLRGRANYGYTF

D: NA
J: TRBJ2-7
size: many
V: TRBV20-1
DNA: TGCAGTGCTAGATCGTCCAGATCGGCCTCCTACGAGCAGTACTTC
CDR3: CSARSSRSASYEQYF

D: NA
J: TRBJ2-3
size: NA
V: TRBV29-1
DNA: TGCAGCGTTGAAGATACAGGGGGAGGGACAGATACGCAGTATTTT
CDR3: CSVEDTGGGTDTQYF

D: NA
J: TRBJ2-7
size: NA
V: TRBV6-6
DNA: TGTGCCAGCAGTTACTCAGGGGGAGCAACTTACAACGAGCAGTACTTC
CDR3: CASSYSGGATYNEQYF

D: TRBD2
J: TRBJ2-1
size: many
V: TRBV6-1
DNA: TGTGCCAGCAGTAGGAGCCGGGACCCCGGGGGGTACGTGAATGAGCAGTTCTTC
CDR3: CASSRSRDPGGYVNEQFF

D: NA
J: TRBJ2-7
size: NA
V: TRBV6-6
DNA: TGTGCCAGCAGTTACGGGGTGGGTAGAGGCTACGAGCAGTACTTC
CDR3: CASSYGVGRGYEQYF

D: NA
J: TRBJ2-1
size: NA
V: TRBV14
DNA: TGTGCCAGCAGCCCCCGGACGTTTTTAGGCGATGAGCAGTTCTTC
CDR3: CASSPRTFLGDEQFF

D: NA
J: TRBJ2-1
size: NA
V: TRBV5-4
DNA: TGTGCCAGCAGCTTGGGTGCCGGGCCACTCTCCTACAATGAGCAGTTCTTC
CDR3: CASSLGAGPLSYNEQFF